The clone carrying this T cell receptor (beta chain) was detected ten times or more. Its antigen is unidentified. The sample comes from a study of T cells in Graves' hyperthyroidism and ophthalmopathy. The study's findings and limits: Blood also contained most expanded thyroid clonotypes above 0.001. Stable hyperthyroidism was separated from ophthalmopathy by a model based on 13 V-J features.

Amplification of TCR beta CDR3 regions was performed using RNA transcripts as template. First-round RT-PCR with HTBI primers amplified the TCR CDR3 region. A single record per CDR3 protein comes from TCRdb applying MiXCR to the multiplex PCR reads. The repertoire holds a few hundred thousand distinct CDR3 sequences, with 17% as singletons. V lost 1 base and J lost 3; bases outside the gene matches: 3. The CDR3 is 15 amino acids. Germline CDR1 SGHAT, CDR2 FQNNGV. The rearrangement joins TRBV11-2 to TRBJ2-7; 10 nucleotides match TRBD2. The sequenced sample consisted of blood. The TCR was taken from a woman aged 18-30 years with Graves' ophthalmopathy. CDR3 in amino acids: CASSLVGLAIYEQYF. Here the CDR3 DNA reads TGTGCCAGCAGCTTAGTGGGACTAGCGATCTACGAGCAGTACTTC.